Only one count was recorded for the clone carrying this TCR beta chain. This sample was included in a study of cytomegalovirus exposure and HLA in healthy donors. Only in-frame clones appear in the TCRdb table, and some are missing; sequencing was by immunoSEQ multiplex PCR. The table includes 80,000 to 100,000 clones, more than 85% detected once. Sequenced: PBMCs. This receptor was taken from a man younger than 35 in good health and CMV-seropositive.

For the CDR3, the DNA is TGTGCCGGTTCGACTAGCGGGAACACCGGGGAGCTGTTTTTT. Residues: CAGSTSGNTGELFF. The genes are TRBV5-6 and TRBJ2-2; TRBD2 matches at 9 bases. The germline V gene encodes CDR1 SGHDT and CDR2 YYEEEE. The CDR3 loop spans 14 amino acids. V was pared by 10 bases and J by 1 base, with 5 bases of the junction left unmatched. The whole variable domain, remainder taken from reference TRBV5-6 and TRBJ2-2, is DAGVTQSPTHLIKTRGQQVTLRCSPKSGHDTVSWYQQALGQGPQFIFQYYEEEERQRGNFPDRFSGHQFPNYSSELNVNALLLGDSALYLCAGSTSGNTGELFFGEGSRLTVL.